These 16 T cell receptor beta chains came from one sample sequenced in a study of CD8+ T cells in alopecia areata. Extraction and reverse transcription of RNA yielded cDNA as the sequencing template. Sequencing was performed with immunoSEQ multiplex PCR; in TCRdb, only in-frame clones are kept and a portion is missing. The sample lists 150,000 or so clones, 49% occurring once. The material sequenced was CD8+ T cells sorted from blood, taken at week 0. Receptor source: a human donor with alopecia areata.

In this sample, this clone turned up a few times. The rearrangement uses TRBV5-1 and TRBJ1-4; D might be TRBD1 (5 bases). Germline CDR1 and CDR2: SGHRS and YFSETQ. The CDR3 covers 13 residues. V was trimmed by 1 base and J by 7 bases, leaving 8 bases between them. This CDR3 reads CASSLRGSEKLFF. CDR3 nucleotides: TGCGCCAGCAGCTTGAGGGGAAGTGAAAAACTGTTTTTT.

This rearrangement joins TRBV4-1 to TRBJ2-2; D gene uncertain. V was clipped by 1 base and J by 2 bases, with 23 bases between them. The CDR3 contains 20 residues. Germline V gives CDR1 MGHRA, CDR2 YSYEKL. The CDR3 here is CASSQAYREIVQPNTGELFF. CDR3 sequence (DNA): TGCGCCAGCAGCCAAGCTTATCGAGAGATAGTCCAACCAAACACCGGGGAGCTGTTTTTT.

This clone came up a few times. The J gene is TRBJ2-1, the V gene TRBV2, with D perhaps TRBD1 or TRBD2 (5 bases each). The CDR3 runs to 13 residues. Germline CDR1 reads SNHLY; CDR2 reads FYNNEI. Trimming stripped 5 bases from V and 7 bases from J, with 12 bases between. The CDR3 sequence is CASSTRGVNEQFF. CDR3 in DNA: TGTGCCAGCAGTACCCGGGGCGTTAATGAGCAGTTCTTC.

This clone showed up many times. The CDR3 DNA sequence: TGTGCCAGCAGCTTCATCCCGGGGGATGAGGATACGCAGTATTTT. This gives the protein CASSFIPGDEDTQYF. The V call is TRBV7-9, the J call TRBJ2-3; TRBD2 might be the D (6 bases). V lost 3 bases and J lost 6, with 16 bases in between. Germline assignment: CDR1 SEHNR and CDR2 FQNEAQ (reference sequence). The CDR3 is made up of 15 amino acids.

Here the CDR3 DNA reads TGTGCCTGGGAAATACAGGGTGGTTCTGAAGCTTTCTTT. Translation gives CAWEIQGGSEAFF. This sequence joins TRBV30 and TRBJ1-1, with D possibly being TRBD1 (6 bases). The CDR3 has 13 residues. Germline V gives CDR1 GTSNPN, CDR2 SVGIG (reference sequence). V lost 5 bases, J lost 6 bases, and 16 bases lay in between.

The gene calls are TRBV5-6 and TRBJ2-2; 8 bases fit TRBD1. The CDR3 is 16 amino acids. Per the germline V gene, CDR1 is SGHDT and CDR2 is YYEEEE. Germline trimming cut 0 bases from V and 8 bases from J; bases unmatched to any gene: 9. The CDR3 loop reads CASSLDRDRYSGELFF. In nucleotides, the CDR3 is TGTGCCAGCAGCTTGGACCGGGACAGGTACTCTGGGGAGCTGTTTTTT.

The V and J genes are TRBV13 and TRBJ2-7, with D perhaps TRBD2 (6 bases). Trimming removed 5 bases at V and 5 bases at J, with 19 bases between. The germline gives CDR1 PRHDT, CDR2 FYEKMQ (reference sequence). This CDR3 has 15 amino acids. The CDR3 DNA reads TGTGCCAGCAGCACGAGGGAGGAGGGGCGGCACGAGCAGTACTTC. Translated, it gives CASSTREEGRHEQYF.

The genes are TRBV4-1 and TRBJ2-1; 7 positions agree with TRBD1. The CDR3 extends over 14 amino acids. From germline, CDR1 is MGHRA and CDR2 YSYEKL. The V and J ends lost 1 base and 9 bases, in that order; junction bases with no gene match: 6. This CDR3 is CASSQGDSLVEQFF. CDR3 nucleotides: TGCGCCAGCAGCCAAGGGGACAGTCTTGTTGAGCAGTTCTTC.

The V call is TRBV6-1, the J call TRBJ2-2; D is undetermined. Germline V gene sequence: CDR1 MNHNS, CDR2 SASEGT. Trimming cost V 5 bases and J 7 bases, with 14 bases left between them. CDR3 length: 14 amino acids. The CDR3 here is CASSYAGWNGELFF. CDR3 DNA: TGTGCCAGCAGTTATGCAGGTTGGAACGGGGAGCTGTTTTTT.

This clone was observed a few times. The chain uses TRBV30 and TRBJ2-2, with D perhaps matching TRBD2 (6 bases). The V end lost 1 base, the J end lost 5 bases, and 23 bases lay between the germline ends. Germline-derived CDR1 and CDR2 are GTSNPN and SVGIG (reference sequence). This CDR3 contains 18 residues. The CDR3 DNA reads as TGTGCCTGGAGTGACGAAACCGGGGGACGAGAAGGGACCGGGGAGCTGTTTTTT. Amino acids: CAWSDETGGREGTGELFF.

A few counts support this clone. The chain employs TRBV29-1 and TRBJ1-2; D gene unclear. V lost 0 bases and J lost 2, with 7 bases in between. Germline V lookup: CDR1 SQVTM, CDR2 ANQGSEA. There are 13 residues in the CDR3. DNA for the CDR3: TGCAGCGTTGAAGATCTCCAAAACTATGGCTACACCTTC. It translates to CSVEDLQNYGYTF.

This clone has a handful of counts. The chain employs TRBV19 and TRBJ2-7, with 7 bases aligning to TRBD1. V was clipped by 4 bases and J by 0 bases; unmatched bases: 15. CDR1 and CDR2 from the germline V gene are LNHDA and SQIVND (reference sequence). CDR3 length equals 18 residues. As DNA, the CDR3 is TGTGCCAGTAGTACGACAATACCTCAGGGGGACCACTCCTACGAGCAGTACTTC. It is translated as CASSTTIPQGDHSYEQYF.

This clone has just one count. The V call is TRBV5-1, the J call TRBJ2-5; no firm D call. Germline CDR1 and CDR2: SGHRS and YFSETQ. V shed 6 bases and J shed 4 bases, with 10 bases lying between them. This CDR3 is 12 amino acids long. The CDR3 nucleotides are TGCGCCAGCAAGGCAGCATTAGAGACCCAGTACTTC. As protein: CASKAALETQYF.

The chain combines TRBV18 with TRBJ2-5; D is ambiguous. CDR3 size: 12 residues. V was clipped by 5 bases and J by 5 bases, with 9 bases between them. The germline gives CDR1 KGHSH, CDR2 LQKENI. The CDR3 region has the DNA TGTGCCAGCTCAGCCCCCGGCGAGACCCAGTACTTC. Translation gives CASSAPGETQYF.

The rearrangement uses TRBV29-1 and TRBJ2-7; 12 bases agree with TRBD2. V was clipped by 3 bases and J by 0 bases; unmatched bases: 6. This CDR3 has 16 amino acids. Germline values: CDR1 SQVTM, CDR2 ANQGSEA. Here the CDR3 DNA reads TGCAGCGTTGATCCAGGACTAGCGGGGAACTCCTACGAGCAGTACTTC. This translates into CSVDPGLAGNSYEQYF.

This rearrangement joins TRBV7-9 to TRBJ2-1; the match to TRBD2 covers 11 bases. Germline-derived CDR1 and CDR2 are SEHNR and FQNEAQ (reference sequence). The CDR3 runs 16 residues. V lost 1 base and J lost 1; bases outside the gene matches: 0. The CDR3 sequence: CASSLVAGGSYNEQFF. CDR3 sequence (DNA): TGTGCCAGCAGCTTAGTAGCGGGGGGGTCCTACAATGAGCAGTTCTTC.